This is a list of T cell receptor beta chains from one sample in a study of radiotherapy plus CTLA-4 blockade in lung cancer. Clones were read by immunoSEQ multiplex PCR, and TCRdb kept only the in-frame ones, dropping some. There are about 48,000 clones in the sample; approximately 86% occur only once, and 15% to 20% lies in the top ten. The material sequenced was peripheral blood, taken from a patient treated with radiotherapy plus ipilimumab. The receptors here all came from a human donor with non-small cell lung cancer that progressed on radiotherapy plus ipilimumab. Some clones in this sample may be carry-over from other donors' samples. The conserved cysteine and the conserved F or W are not part of the CDR3 here.

TRBJ2-7,TRBV27,ASSLKGASHEQY
TRBJ1-5,TRBV27,ASSPAGLLQPQH
TRBJ1-3,TRBV5-4,ASSLAAGRGNTIY
TRBJ2-2,TRBV5-1,ASSEDSTVRGTGELF
TRBJ1-1,TRBV5-5,ASSRGLVNTEAF
TRBJ1-4,TRBV7-9,ASSVQGDGHEKLF
TRBJ2-7,TRBV5-1,ASSLLPYREIHYEQY
TRBJ1-3,TRBV21-1,ASPSGAGGNTIY
TRBJ2-5,TRBV20-1,SAGRGETQY
TRBJ2-1,TRBV18,ASSPQQGPTVANEQF
TRBJ2-7,TRBV6-6,ASSPGGYEQY
TRBJ2-1,TRBV9,ASSILASSSYNEQF
TRBJ1-5,TRBV2,ASSEAPEGNQPQH
TRBJ1-2,TRBV27,ASRTGSPPGWDGYT
TRBJ1-3,TRBV5-1,ASSQGAKGNTIY
TRBJ1-1,TRBV30,AWSAGMNTEAF
NA,TRBV5-1,ASSLAVAGGPYEQY
TRBJ1-1,TRBV27,ASSLGGSRMNTEAF
TRBJ2-5,TRBV29-1,SVWTSGGGETQY
TRBJ1-1,TRBV27,ASSLWQGDTEAF
TRBJ2-2,TRBV4-1,ASSQVRAGGPNTGELF
TRBJ2-1,TRBV10-2,ASSVRLAGMREQF
TRBJ2-1,TRBV4-3,ASSQAGDEQF
TRBJ1-1,TRBV7-2,ASSLAQMNTEAF
TRBJ2-7,TRBV7-2,ASSPAGAYYEQY
TRBJ2-1,TRBV27,ASSLGGEEEF
TRBJ2-7,TRBV7-2,ASSLVTSGTYEQY
TRBJ2-7,TRBV27,ASSLWRGSTYEQY
TRBJ1-1,TRBV15,ATSRDRGYTEAF
TRBJ2-7,TRBV5-4,ASSARQSSYEQY
TRBJ2-1,TRBV19,ASSIRRRQGLDNEQF
TRBJ2-5,TRBV6-1,ASNRDTLEETQY
TRBJ1-2,TRBV6-5,ASSSGTGLNGYT
TRBJ2-7,TRBV4-1,ASSLTPSLAGAEQY
TRBJ1-2,TRBV5-1,ASSLQVMGGYT
TRBJ1-4,TRBV5-1,ASSITGKGEKLF
TRBJ1-1,TRBV7-9,ASGHATEAF
TRBJ2-3,TRBV7-3,ASSQGTLTDTQY
TRBJ1-2,TRBV5-1,ASSLESFLGYT
TRBJ1-2,TRBV28,ASSLTGNYGYT
TRBJ1-5,TRBV5-6,ASSFWGDSNQPQH
TRBJ1-5,TRBV27,ASSLGVRQPQH
TRBJ2-1,TRBV5-8,ASSVGTSGSDDEQF
TRBJ1-2,TRBV5-1,ASSPDTSAGYGYT
TRBJ1-2,TRBV6-6,ASSWGQEYGYT
TRBJ2-7,TRBV6-6,ASTWTSGYEQY
TRBJ2-3,TRBV15,ATSRDFGGTGTDTQY
TRBJ2-5,TRBV5-5,ASSSLRSGLAVGTQY
TRBJ2-2,TRBV5-3,APLGRKRTGELF
TRBJ1-2,TRBV7-2,ASSNGRT
TRBJ2-2,TRBV7-9,ASSFPDRTLVDTGELF
TRBJ1-2,TRBV4-1,ASSQVRVGPGANYGYT